Given below is one T cell receptor (beta chain) in context. This sample is part of a study of OX40 agonist ivuxolimab in advanced cancers. Study information: The patients got ivuxolimab, which is an agonistic anti-OX40 (CD134) antibody.

The study sampled blood at baseline, cycle 4 day 1, and cycle 7 day 1. Trimming took off 4 bases at V and 2 bases at J, with 18 bases between the two ends. The germline CDR1 and CDR2 sequences are SGHAT and FQNNGV. The CDR3 spans 17 residues. Repertoires were generated with immunoSEQ multiplex PCR, while TCRdb's copy carries only in-frame clones and drops some. The profile covers 35,000 to 45,000 clones, with 70% to 85% appearing a single time and approximately 25% taken by the ten largest. The source was CD4+ or CD8+ T cells sorted from blood, collected in a trial of the OX40 agonist ivuxolimab. The chain couples TRBV11-2 to TRBJ2-1; D gene unclear. The sequence was collected from an adult with an advanced solid tumor such as melanoma, head and neck, liver or kidney cancer. The CDR3 DNA follows: TGTGCCAGCAGCTCGCAGCCCCCCGGGCCCACCTACAATGAGCAGTTCTTC. Its protein is CASSSQPPGPTYNEQFF. The whole variable domain, filled in from reference TRBV11-2 and TRBJ2-1, reads EAGVAQSPRYKIIEKRQSVAFWCNPISGHATLYWYQQILGQGPKLLIQFQNNGVVDDSQLPKDRFSAERLKGVDSTLKIQPAKLEDSAVYLCASSSQPPGPTYNEQFFGPGTRLTVL.